The clone carrying this T cell receptor beta chain was counted only a few times. No antigen is known for it. V lost 4 bases and J lost 2, with 15 bases in between. The CDR3 contains 17 residues. Germline V lookup: CDR1 MGHRA, CDR2 YSYEKL. The data are from a study of cytomegalovirus exposure and HLA in healthy donors. The PCR had 60 Vbeta and 13 Jbeta primers. In the original workflow: In a later analysis, the count reached roughly 80 million unique TCR beta chains, with 8.5 million to 14 million shared. Profiled with immunoSEQ multiplex PCR; TCRdb holds only in-frame clones, not every one. Clone size and the V and J calls come from that table; the DNA yielded D and trimming. Found here are under 200,000 clones, around three quarters of them singletons; the top ten hold roughly 1.9%. Study-wide points: In vitro checks showed that a few CMV-associated chains really do target CMV antigens. The classifier reportedly diagnosed cytomegalovirus status with high specificity and sensitivity. Reportedly, fewer N-insertions than the approximately 680-donor mean appeared in an Asian-associated ancestry cluster in a later analysis.

This clonotype originated in a woman aged 25 to 39 in good health and CMV-seronegative. The rearrangement uses TRBV4-1 and TRBJ1-6; a weak D match, TRBD1 (5 bases). Sample: PBMCs. The CDR3 DNA is TGCGCCAGCAGCCCCAGGGTCAAGATCCCCTATAATTCACCCCTCCACTTT. Its protein product is CASSPRVKIPYNSPLHF.